This T cell receptor beta chain was profiled in a study of blood T cell repertoires in COVID-19. Per germline, CDR1 SNHLY and CDR2 FYNNEI. The CDR3 extends over 13 amino acids. The V end was cut by 7 bases, the J end by 2 bases, with 9 bases between. TCRdb's copy holds only in-frame clones and misses some; the assay was immunoSEQ multiplex PCR. The sample records 76,000 or so clones, roughly nine tenths being singletons. Sequenced material: peripheral blood. The rearrangement links TRBV2 to TRBJ1-5, with D tentatively TRBD1 (6 bases). The sequence was obtained from an elderly man in a cohort sampled during active COVID-19. Written as DNA, the CDR3 is TGTGCCAGCATGTACAGGGGCAATCAGCCCCAGCATTTT. It is translated as CASMYRGNQPQHF. The variable domain in full, completed from reference TRBV2 and TRBJ1-5, reads EPEVTQTPSHQVTQMGQEVILRCVPISNHLYFYWYRQILGQKVEFLVSFYNNEISEKSEIFDDQFSVERPDGSNFTLKIRSTKLEDSAMYFCASMYRGNQPQHFGDGTRLSIL.